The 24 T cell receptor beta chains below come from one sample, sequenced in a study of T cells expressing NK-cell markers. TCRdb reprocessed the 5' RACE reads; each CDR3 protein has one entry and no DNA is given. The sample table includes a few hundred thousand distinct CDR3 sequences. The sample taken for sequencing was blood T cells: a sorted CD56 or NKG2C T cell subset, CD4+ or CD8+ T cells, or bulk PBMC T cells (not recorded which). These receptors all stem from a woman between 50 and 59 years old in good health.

CDR3 loop: CASSPEGGFDEQFF. The rearrangement joins TRBV6-1 to TRBJ2-1; TCRdb's D gene call, TRBD2, goes unchecked for lack of DNA. In germline, CDR1 is MNHNS, CDR2 SASEGT. This CDR3 spans 14 amino acids.

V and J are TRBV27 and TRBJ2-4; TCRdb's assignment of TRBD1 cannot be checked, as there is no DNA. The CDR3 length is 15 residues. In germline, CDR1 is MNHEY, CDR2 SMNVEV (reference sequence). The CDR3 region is CASSLTVSAKNIQYF.

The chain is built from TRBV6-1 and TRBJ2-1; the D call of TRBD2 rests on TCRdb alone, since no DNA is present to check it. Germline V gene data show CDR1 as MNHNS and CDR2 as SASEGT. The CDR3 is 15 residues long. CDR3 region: CASRRGSSEYNEQFF.

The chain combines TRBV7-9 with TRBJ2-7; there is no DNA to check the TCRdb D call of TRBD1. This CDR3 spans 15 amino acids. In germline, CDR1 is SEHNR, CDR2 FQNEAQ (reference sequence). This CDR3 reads CASSSSSRGRSEQYF. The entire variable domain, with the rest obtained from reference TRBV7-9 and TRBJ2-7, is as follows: DTGVSQNPRHKITKRGQNVTFRCDPISEHNRLYWYRQTLGQGPEFLTYFQNEAQLEKSRLLSDRFSAERPKGSFSTLEIQRTEQGDSAMYLCASSSSSRGRSEQYFGPGTRLTVT.

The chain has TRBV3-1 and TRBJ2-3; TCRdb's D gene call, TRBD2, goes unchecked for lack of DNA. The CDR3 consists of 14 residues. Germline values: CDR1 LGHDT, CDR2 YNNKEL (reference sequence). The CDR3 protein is CASSRIGGSDTQYF.

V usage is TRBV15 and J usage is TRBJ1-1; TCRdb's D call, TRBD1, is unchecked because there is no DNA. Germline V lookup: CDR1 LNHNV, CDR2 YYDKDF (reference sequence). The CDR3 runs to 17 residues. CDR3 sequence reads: CATSRESLFSGGTEAFF.

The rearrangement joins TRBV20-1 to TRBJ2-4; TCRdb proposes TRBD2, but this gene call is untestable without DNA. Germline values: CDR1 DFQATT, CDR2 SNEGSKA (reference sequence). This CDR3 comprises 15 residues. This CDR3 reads CSARDAGSPGDIQYF.

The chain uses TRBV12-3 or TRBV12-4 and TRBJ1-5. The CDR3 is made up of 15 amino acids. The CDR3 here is CASRAHGDSNQPQHF.

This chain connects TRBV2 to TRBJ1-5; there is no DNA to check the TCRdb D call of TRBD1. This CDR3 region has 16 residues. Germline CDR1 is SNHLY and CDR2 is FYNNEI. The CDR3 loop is CASSTFRTASNQPQHF.

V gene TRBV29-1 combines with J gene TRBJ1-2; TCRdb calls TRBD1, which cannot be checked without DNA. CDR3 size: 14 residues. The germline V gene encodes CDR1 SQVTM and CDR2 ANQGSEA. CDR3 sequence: CSVTGTHGGYGYTF.

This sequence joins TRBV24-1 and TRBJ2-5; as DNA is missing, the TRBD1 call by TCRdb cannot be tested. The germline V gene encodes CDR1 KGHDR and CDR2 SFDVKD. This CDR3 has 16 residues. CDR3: CATSDSSTGDGETQYF.

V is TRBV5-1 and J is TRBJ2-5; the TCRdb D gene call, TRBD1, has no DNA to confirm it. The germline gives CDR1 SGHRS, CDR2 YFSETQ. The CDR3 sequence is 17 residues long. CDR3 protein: CASSLSRGETGSRTQYF.

The CDR3 loop reads CASSSRTSGRTGANVLTF. The chain uses TRBV3-1 and TRBJ2-6; TCRdb's D call of TRBD2 is untestable without DNA. The germline CDR1 and CDR2 sequences are LGHDT and YNNKEL (reference sequence). CDR3 length: 18 amino acids.

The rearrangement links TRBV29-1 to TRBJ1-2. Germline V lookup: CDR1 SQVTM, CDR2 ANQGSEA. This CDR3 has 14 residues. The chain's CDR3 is CSVVSPHSDYGYTF. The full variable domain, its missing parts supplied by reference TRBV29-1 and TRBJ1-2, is SAVISQKPSRDICQRGTSLTIQCQVDSQVTMMFWYRQQPGQSLTLIATANQGSEATYESGFVIDKFPISRPNLTFSTLTVSNMSPEDSSIYLCSVVSPHSDYGYTFGSGTRLTVV.

CDR3 sequence: CASSMTAGAFSMNTEAFF. V gene TRBV19 combines with J gene TRBJ1-1; TCRdb's D gene call, TRBD1, goes unchecked for lack of DNA. The CDR3 contains 18 residues. CDR1 and CDR2 from the germline V gene are LNHDA and SQIVND (reference sequence).

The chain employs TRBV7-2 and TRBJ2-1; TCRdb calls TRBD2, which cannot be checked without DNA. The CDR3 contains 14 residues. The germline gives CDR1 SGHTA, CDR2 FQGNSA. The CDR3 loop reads CASSRTITRNEQFF.

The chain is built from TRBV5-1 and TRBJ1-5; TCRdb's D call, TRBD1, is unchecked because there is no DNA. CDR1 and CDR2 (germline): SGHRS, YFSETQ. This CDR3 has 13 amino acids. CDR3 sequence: CASSRTGDQPQHF. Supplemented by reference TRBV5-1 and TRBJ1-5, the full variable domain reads KAGVTQTPRYLIKTRGQQVTLSCSPISGHRSVSWYQQTPGQGLQFLFEYFSETQRNKGNFPGRFSGRQFSNSRSEMNVSTLELGDSALYLCASSRTGDQPQHFGDGTRLSIL.

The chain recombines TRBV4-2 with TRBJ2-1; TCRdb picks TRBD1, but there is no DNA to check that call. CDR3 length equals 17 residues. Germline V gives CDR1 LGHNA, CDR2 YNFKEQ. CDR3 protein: CASSQGLAGRNYNEQFF.

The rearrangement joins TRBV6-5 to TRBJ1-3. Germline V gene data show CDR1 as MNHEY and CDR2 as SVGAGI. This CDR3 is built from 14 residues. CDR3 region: CASSRASSGNTIYF.

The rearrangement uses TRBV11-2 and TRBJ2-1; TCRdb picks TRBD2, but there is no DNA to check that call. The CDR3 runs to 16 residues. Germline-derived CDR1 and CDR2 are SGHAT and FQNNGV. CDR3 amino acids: CASSLRTSGRFDEQFF.

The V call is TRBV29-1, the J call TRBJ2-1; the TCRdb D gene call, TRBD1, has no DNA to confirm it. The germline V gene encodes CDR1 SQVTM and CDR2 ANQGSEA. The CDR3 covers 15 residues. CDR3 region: CSVDYRGSSYNEQFF.

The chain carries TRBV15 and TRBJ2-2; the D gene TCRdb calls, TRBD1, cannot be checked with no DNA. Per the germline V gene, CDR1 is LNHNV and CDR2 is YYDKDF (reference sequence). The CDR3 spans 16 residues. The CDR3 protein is CATSLPGQGLTGELFF.

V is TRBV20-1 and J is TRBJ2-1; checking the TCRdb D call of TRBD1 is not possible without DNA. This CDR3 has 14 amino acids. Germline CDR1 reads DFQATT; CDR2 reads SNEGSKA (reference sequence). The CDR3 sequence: CSARGEVVRNEQFF.

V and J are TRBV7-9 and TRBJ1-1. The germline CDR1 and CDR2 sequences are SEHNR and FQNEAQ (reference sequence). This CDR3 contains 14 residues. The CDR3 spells CASSLVRTNAEAFF.